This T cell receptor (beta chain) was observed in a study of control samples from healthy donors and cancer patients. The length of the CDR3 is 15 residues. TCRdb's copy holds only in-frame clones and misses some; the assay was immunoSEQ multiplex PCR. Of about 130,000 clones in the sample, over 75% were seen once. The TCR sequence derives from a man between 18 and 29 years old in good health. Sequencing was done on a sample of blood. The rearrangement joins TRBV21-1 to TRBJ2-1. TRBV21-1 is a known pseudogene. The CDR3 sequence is CASSRPGPRYNEQFF. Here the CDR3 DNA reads TGTGCCAGCAGCAGACCGGGACCGCGCTACAATGAGCAGTTCTTC.